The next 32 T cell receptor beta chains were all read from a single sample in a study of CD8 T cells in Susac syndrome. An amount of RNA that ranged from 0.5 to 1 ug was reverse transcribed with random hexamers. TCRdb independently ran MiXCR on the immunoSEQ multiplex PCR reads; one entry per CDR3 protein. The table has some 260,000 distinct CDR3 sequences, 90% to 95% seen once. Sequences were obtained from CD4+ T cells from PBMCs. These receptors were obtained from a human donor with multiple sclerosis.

For the CDR3, the DNA is TGTGCCAGCTCACCATCCGGGACTAGCGGGACTTTAGGGCAGTTCTTC. Translation: CASSPSGTSGTLGQFF. This chain uses TRBV18 with TRBJ2-1; 13 bases agree with TRBD2. This CDR3 is built from 16 residues. J gave up 12 bases and V 2 bases, and 10 bases lay outside the gene matches. Germline V gene lookup returns CDR1 KGHSH and CDR2 LQKENI.

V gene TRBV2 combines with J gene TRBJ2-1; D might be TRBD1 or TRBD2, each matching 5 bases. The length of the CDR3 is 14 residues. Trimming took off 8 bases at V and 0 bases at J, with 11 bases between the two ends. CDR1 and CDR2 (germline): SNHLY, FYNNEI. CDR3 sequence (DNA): TGTGCCAGCCGGGACCGTAGCTCCTACAATGAGCAGTTCTTC. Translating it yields CASRDRSSYNEQFF.

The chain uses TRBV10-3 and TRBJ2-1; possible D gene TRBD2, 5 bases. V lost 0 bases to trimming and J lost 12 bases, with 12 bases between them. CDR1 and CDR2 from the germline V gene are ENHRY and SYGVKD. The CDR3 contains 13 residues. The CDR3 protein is CAISESGSDGQFF. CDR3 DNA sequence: TGTGCCATCAGTGAGTCGGGGAGTGACGGGCAGTTCTTC.

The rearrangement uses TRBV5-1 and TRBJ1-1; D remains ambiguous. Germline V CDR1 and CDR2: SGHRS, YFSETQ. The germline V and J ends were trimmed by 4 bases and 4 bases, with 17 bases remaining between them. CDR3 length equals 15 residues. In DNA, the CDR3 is TGCGCCAGCAGCGCATTGTCAAACCGGGGCACTGAAGCTTTCTTT. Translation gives CASSALSNRGTEAFF.

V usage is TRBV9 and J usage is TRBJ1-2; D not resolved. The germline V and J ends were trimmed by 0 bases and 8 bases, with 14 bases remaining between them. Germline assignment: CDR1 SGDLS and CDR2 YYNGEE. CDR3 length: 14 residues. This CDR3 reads CASSVGVEVGGYTF. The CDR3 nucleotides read TGTGCCAGCAGCGTAGGAGTAGAGGTCGGGGGCTACACCTTC.

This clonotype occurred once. The chain's CDR3 is CASSYFTIHQETQYF. The CDR3 DNA sequence: TGTGCCAGCAGTTACTTTACCATACACCAAGAGACCCAGTACTTC. The chain carries TRBV12-3 or TRBV12-4 and TRBJ2-5; D unclear. CDR3 length equals 15 residues. V was pared by 4 bases and J by 0 bases, with 12 bases between.

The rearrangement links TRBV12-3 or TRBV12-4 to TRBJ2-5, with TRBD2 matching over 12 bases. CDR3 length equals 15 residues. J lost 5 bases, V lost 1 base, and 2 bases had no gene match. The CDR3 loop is CASSLGTSGVETQYF. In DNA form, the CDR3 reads TGTGCCAGCAGTTTAGGGACTAGCGGGGTGGAGACCCAGTACTTC.

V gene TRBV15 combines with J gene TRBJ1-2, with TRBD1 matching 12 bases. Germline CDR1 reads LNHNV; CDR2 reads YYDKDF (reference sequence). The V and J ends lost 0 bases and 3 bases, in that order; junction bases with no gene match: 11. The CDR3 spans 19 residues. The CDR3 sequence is CATSRDRRDRGRRDYGYTF. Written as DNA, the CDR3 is TGTGCCACCAGCAGAGATCGCCGGGACAGGGGGCGCCGGGACTATGGCTACACCTTC.

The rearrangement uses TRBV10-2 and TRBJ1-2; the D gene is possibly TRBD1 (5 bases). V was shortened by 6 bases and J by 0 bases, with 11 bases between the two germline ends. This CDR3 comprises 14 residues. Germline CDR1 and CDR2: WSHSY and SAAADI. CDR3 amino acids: CASRGPKTNYGYTF. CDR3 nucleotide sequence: TGCGCCAGCAGGGGACCGAAGACTAACTATGGCTACACCTTC.

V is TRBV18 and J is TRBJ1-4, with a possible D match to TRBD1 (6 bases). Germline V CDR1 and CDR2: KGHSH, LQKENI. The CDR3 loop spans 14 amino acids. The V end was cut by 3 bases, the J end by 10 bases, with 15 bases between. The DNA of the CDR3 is TGTGCCAGCTCACCGGTGGCACAGGGAGGAAAACTGTTTTTT. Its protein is CASSPVAQGGKLFF.

CDR3 in DNA: TGTGCCAGCAGCGTAGGGGTCGGCACAGATACGCAGTATTTT. Translated: CASSVGVGTDTQYF. This chain uses TRBV9 with TRBJ2-3, with no clear D. Trimming took off 0 bases at V and 1 base at J, with 6 bases between the two ends. CDR3 length equals 14 residues. Per germline, CDR1 SGDLS and CDR2 YYNGEE.

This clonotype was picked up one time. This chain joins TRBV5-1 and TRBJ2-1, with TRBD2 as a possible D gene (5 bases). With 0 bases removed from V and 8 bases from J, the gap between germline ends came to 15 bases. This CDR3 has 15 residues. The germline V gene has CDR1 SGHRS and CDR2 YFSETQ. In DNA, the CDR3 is TGCGCCAGCAGCTTGGATGGAGTTAGCGCGGATGAGCAGTTCTTC. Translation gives CASSLDGVSADEQFF.

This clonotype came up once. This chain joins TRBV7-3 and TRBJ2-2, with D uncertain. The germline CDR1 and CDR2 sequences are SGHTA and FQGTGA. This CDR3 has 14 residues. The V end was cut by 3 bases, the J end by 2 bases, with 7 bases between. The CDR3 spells CASSFEANTGELFF. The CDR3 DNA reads TGTGCCAGCAGCTTCGAGGCTAACACCGGGGAGCTGTTTTTT.

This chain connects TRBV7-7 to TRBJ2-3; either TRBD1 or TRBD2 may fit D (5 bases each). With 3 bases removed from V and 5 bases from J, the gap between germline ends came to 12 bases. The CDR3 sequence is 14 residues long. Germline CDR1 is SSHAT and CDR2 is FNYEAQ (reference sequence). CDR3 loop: CASSLGPQGDTQYF. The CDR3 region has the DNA TGTGCCAGCAGCTTGGGACCCCAAGGAGATACGCAGTATTTT.

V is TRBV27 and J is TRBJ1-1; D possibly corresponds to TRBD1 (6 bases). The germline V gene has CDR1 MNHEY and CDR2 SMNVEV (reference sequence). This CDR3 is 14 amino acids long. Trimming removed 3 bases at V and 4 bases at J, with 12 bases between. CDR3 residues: CASSFQGWGTEAFF. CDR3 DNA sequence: TGTGCCAGCAGTTTCCAGGGGTGGGGCACTGAAGCTTTCTTT.

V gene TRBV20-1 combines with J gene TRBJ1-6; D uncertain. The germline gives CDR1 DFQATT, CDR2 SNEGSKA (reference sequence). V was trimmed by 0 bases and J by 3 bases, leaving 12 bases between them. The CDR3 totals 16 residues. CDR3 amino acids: CSAREARPDYNSPLHF. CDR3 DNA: TGCAGTGCTAGAGAGGCCCGGCCCGACTATAATTCACCCCTCCACTTT.

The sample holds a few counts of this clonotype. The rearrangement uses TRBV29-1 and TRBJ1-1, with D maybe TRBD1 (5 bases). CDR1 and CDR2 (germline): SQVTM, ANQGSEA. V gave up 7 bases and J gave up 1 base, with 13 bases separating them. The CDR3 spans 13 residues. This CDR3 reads CSAGRGQNTEAFF. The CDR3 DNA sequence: TGCAGCGCTGGTAGAGGACAGAACACTGAAGCTTTCTTT.

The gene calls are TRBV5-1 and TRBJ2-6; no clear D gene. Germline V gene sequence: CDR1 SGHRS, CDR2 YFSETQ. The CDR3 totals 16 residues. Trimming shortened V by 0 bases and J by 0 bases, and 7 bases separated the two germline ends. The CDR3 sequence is CASSLARSSGANVLTF. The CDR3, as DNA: TGCGCCAGCAGCTTGGCGAGGAGCTCTGGGGCCAACGTCCTGACTTTC.

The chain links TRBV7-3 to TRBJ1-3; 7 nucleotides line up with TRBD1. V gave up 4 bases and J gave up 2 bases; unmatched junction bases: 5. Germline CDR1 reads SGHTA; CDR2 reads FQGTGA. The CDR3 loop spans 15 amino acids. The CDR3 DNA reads TGTGCCAGCAGCTCCTTACAGGGGCCTGGAAACACCATATATTTT. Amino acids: CASSSLQGPGNTIYF.

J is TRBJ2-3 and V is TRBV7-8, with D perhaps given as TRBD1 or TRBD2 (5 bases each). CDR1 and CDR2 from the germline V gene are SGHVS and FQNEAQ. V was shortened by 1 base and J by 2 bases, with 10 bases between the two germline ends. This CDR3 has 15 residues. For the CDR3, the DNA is TGTGCCAGCAGCTTAGGAGGGGATTCCACAGATACGCAGTATTTT. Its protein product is CASSLGGDSTDTQYF.

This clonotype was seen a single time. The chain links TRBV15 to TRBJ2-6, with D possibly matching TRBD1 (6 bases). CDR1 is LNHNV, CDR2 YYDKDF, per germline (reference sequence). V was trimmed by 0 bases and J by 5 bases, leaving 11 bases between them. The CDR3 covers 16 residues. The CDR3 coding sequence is TGTGCCACCAGCAGAGAGTACAGGGCTTGGGCCAACGTCCTGACTTTC. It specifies CATSREYRAWANVLTF.

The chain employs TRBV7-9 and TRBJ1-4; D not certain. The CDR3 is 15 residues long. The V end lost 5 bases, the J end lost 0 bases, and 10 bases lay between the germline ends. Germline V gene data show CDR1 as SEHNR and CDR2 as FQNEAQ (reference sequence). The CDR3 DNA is TGTGCCAGCAGCATAACAGCTACAACTAATGAAAAACTGTTTTTT. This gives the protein CASSITATTNEKLFF.

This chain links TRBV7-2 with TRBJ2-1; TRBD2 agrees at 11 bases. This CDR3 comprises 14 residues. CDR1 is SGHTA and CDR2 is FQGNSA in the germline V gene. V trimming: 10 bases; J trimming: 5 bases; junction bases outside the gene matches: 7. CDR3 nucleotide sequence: TGTGCCACTTTAGCGGGAGGGGGCCACAATGAGCAGTTCTTC. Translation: CATLAGGGHNEQFF.

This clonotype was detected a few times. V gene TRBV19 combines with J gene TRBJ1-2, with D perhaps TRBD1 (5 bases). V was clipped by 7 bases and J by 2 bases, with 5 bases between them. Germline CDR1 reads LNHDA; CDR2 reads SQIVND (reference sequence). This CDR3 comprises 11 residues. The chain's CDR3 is CASTGNYGYTF. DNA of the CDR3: TGTGCCAGTACAGGGAACTATGGCTACACCTTC.

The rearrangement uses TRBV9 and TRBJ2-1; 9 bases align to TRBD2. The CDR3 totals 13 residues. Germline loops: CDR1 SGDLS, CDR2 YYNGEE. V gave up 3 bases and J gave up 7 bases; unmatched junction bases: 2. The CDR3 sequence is CASSGGGANEQFF. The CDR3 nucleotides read TGTGCCAGCAGCGGCGGGGGGGCTAATGAGCAGTTCTTC.

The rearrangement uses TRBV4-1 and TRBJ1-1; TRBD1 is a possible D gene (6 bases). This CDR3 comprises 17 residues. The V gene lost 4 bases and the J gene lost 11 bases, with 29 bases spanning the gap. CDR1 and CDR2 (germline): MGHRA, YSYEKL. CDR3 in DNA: TGCGCCAGCAGCCGGTCCCCCGCTCGGGACAAGGGGATTTGGGCTTTCTTT. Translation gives CASSRSPARDKGIWAFF.

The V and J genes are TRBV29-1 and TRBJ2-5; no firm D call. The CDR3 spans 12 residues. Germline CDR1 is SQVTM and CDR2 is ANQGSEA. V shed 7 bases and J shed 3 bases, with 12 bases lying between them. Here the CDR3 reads CSAARHEETQYF. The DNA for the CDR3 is TGCAGCGCTGCAAGGCACGAAGAGACCCAGTACTTC.

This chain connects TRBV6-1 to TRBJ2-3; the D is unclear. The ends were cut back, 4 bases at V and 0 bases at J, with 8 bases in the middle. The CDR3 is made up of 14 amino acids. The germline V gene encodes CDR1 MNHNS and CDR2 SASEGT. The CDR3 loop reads CASSGWVSTDTQYF. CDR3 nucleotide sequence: TGTGCCAGCAGTGGATGGGTCAGCACAGATACGCAGTATTTT.

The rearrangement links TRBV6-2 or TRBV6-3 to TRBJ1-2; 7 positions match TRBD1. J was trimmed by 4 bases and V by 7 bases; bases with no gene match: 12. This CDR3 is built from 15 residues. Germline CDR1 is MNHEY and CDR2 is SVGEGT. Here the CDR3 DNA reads TGTGCCAGCATCACACTCCGGGACAGCTTCTATGGCTACACCTTC. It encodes CASITLRDSFYGYTF.

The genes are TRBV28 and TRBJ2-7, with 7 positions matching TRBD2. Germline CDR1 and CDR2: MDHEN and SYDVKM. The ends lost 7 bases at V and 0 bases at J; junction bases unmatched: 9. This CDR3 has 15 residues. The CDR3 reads CASTAREDSSYEQYV. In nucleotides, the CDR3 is TGTGCCAGCACGGCACGGGAGGACTCCTCCTACGAGCAGTACGTC.

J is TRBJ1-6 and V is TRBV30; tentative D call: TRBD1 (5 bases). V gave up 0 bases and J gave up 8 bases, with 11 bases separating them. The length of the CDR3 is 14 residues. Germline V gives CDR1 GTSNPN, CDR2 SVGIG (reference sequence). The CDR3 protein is CAWSVRGRDSPLHF. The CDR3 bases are TGTGCCTGGAGTGTACGGGGCAGGGATTCACCCCTCCACTTT.

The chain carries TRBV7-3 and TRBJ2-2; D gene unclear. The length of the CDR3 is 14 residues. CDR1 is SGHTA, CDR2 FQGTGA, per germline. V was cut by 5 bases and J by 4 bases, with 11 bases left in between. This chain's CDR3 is CASSRGRITGELFF. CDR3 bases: TGTGCCAGCAGCCGCGGCAGGATCACCGGGGAGCTGTTTTTT.